The T cell receptor (beta chain) under discussion was sequenced for a study of cytomegalovirus exposure and HLA in healthy donors. The study, taken as a whole, reports: For most TCR beta V segments, an earlier analysis put the productive rate at about 87% or about 30% of the time. V- and J-gene trimming of TCR beta was linked (in a later analysis) to a missense DCLRE1C variant.

Worth noting for this clone: Its cognate antigen is unknown.

Use of 60 Vbeta and 13 Jbeta primers characterized the PCR. Repertoires were generated with immunoSEQ multiplex PCR, while TCRdb's copy carries only in-frame clones and drops some. The data contain about 110,000 clones, 70% to 85% of them singletons. The CDR3 loop spans 13 amino acids. Trimming removed 4 bases at V and 0 bases at J, with 7 bases between. Per the germline V gene, CDR1 is SGHDT and CDR2 is YYEEEE. This clonotype was obtained from a man aged 25 to 40 in good health and CMV-seropositive. The sample comprised PBMCs. The J gene is TRBJ2-5, the V gene TRBV5-6, with a weak D call TRBD2 (5 bases). The CDR3 reads CASSKDYQETQYF. The CDR3 nucleotides read TGTGCCAGCAGCAAGGACTACCAAGAGACCCAGTACTTC.